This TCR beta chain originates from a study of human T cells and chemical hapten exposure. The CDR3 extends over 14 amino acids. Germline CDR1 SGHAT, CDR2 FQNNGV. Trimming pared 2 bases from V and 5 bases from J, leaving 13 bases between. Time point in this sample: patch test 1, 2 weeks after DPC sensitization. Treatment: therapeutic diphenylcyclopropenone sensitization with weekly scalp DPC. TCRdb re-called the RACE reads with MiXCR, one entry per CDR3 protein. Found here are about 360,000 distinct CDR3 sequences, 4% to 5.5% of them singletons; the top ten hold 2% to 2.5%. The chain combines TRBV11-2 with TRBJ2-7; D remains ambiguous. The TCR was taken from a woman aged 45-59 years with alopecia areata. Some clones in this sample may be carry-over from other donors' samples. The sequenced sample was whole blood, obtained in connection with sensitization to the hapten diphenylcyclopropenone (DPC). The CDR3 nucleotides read TGTGCCAGCAGCTTAACCCCGATCCGGGACGAGCAGTACTTC. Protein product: CASSLTPIRDEQYF.